The rows below give T cell receptor beta chains drawn from one sample of a study of cytomegalovirus exposure and HLA in healthy donors. The data were produced by immunoSEQ multiplex PCR, yet TCRdb's version contains in-frame clones alone and is incomplete. The top ten clones hold about 2% of a sample with roughly 99,000 clones, 76% of them seen once. The specimen was PBMCs. These receptors originate from a man aged 18 to 35 in good health and CMV-seronegative. CDR3s include the opening cysteine and the closing phenylalanine or tryptophan. A D gene is named only where the DNA matches it firmly.

>TRBD1|TRBJ1-1|TRBV5-8|14
CASSRWTGRTEAFF
>TRBD1|TRBJ2-1|TRBV7-9|14
CSSSGDRADNEQFF
>-|TRBJ1-5|TRBV10-3|14
CAMSTGDSNQPQHF
>-|TRBJ1-1|TRBV5-6|12
CASTAGGTEAFF
>TRBD1|TRBJ2-7|TRBV5-6|18
CASSLQVSGGFSVYEQYF
>TRBD2|TRBJ2-5|TRBV5-4|16
CASSTLAGGRGETQYF
>-|TRBJ1-1|TRBV2|13
CASSYDRNTEAFF
>TRBD1|TRBJ2-3|TRBV5-1|15
CASSLAGTGTDTQYF
>-|TRBJ1-4|TRBV4-1|14
CASSLGGPDEKLFF
>-|TRBJ1-2|TRBV19|12
CASSIVAGGYTF
>TRBD1|TRBJ2-3|TRBV4-3|15
CASSQTGGAADTQYF
>-|TRBJ1-2|TRBV7-2|13
CASSLDADYGYTF
>-|TRBJ2-7|TRBV27|13
CASSFRAAYEQYF
>TRBD2|TRBJ2-3|TRBV11-3|19
CASSQGLAGASMGTDTQYF
>-|TRBJ1-3|TRBV6-5|14
CASSPSGVGNTIYF
>-|TRBJ1-2|TRBV6-5|15
CASSYTGQGRDGYTF